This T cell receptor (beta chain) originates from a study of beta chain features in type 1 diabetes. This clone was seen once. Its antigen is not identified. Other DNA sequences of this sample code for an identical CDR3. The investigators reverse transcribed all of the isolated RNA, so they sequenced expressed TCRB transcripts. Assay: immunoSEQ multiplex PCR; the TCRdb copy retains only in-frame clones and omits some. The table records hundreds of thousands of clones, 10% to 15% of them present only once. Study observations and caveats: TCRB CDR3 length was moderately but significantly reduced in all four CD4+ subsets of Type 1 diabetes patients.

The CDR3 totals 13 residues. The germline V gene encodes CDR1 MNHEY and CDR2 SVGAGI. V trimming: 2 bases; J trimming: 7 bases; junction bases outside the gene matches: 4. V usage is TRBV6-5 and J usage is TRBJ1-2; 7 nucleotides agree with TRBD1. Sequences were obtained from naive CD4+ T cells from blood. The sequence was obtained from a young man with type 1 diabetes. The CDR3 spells CASSYRDRSGYTF. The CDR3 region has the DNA TGTGCCAGCAGTTACCGGGACAGATCTGGCTACACCTTC.